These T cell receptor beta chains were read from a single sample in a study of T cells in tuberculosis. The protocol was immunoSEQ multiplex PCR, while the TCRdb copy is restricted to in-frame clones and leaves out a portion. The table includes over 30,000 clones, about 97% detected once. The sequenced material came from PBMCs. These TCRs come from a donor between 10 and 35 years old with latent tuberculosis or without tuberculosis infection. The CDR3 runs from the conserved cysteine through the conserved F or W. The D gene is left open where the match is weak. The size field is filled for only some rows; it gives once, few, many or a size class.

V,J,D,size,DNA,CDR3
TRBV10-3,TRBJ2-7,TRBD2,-,TGTGCCATCAGTGAGGCTAGCGGGAGTTACGAGCAGTACTTC,CAISEASGSYEQYF
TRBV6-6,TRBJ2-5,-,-,TGTGCCAGCAGTTACATCGGGGGCCAAGAGACCCAGTACTTC,CASSYIGGQETQYF
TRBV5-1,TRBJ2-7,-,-,TGCGCCAGCAGCTTGGCATCTTGGCAGGGAGGCAACGAGCAGTACTTC,CASSLASWQGGNEQYF
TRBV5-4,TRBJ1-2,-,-,TGTGCCAGCAGCTTACAGGGCATAGACGGCTACACCTTC,CASSLQGIDGYTF
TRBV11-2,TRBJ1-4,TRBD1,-,TGTGCCAGCAGCCACAGGGGGCGGGAAAAACTGTTTTTT,CASSHRGREKLFF
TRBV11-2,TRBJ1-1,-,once,TGTGCCAGCAGCTTAGGCGGCGGGAACACTGAAGCTTTCTTT,CASSLGGGNTEAFF
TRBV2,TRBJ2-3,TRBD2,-,TGTGCCAGCAGGGGGACTAGCGGGGGAACGCAGTATTTT,CASRGTSGGTQYF
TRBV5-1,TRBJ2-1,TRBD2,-,TGCGCCAGCAGCTTGGGCGGGAGAGTTTACAATGAGCAGTTCTTC,CASSLGGRVYNEQFF
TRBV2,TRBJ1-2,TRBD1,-,TGTGCCAGCAGTGAGGCCGGGACAGGGGCCTTTGGCTACACCTTC,CASSEAGTGAFGYTF
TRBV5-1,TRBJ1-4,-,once,TGCGCCAGCAGCTTGTTGGGGGGAGAAAAACTGTTTTTT,CASSLLGGEKLFF
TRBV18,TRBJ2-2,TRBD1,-,TGTGCCAGCTCACCCAGACAGGGCAACACCGGGGAGCTGTTTTTT,CASSPRQGNTGELFF
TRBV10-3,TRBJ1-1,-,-,TGTGCCATCAGTGAGTCGGCCGGGAGAAACACTGAAGCTTTCTTT,CAISESAGRNTEAFF
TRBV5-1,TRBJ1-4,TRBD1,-,TGCGCCAGCAGGCTTGGACAGGGTAGGATTGAAAAACTGTTTTTT,CASRLGQGRIEKLFF